This T cell receptor (beta chain) was sequenced in a study of blood T cell repertoires in COVID-19 (dated by TCRdb to 2020 to 2022). About the full investigation: Samples from collaborators originated in the United States, Italy and Spain and spanned both the acute and convalescent phases of COVID-19. The prospective study material was composed of cDNA or gDNA derived from T cells, B-cell-depleted T cells, or PBMCs. The dataset comprised deeply sampled blood TCRbeta repertoires from subjects exposed to, actively infected with, or recovered from COVID-19. The repertoires were made available in a free public database intended to serve as a resource for research on the immune response to SARS-CoV-2. The samples were drawn from the first 160 participants of the ongoing ImmuneRACE study and from some 1,300 subjects provided by 6 global collaborators. The sample metadata nearly always contained a de-identified subject ID, COVID-19 status, age in years and sex. Where available, HLA class I and class II types were taken from metadata supplied by the sample provider and were not determined by assay-based typing.

Overall study outcomes, separate from this receptor: The quantity of clinical and demographic metadata differed by source and by participant and was supplied without curation.

The immunoSEQ Assay, a bias-controlled multiplex PCR, was used to amplify TCRbeta CDR3 regions from genomic DNA. As for the authors' bioinformatics: The number of nucleated cells in each sample was estimated by amplification of reference gene primers within the assay. Sequence reads were collapsed and filtered to measure the absolute abundance of every unique TCRbeta CDR3 rearrangement. Productive Simpson clonality was computed per sample as the square root of Simpson's diversity index over productive rearrangements. What TCRdb holds here is the immuneACCESS table cut down to in-frame rearrangements. Part of the clones is not present; checked against another copy, under half of the missing clones reflect an unresolved V gene, and the others are unexplained. V and J calls and clone size are as listed in that table; D and trimming were resolved from the DNA. In this sample the table shows some 160,000 clones, approximately 80% of which occur a single time. Together, the top ten hold around 8% of the sample.

One collaborating source in Seattle enrolled patients during active infection and followed them longitudinally through the course of disease. Whole blood was collected in K2EDTA tubes by collaborating institutions according to the institutions' own protocols. For TCRbeta analysis, collaborators shipped samples as frozen whole blood, isolated PBMCs, or DNA extracted from either of those sample types. Notes on this clone: What antigen it recognizes has not been identified. No qualities accompany the bases; no much larger clone lies one base away.

V and J are truncated by 3 bases and 4 bases respectively, leaving an intervening sequence of 16 bases. From cysteine to phenylalanine, the CDR3 is 15 amino acids long. The DNA shown is the 45-base CDR3, in frame from base 1. CDR1 and CDR2 were assigned from the germline V gene (reference sequence) as SGHNT and YYREEE. The source of this sequence is a woman aged 80 or older with COVID-19, enrolled during active disease. The sequencing input was peripheral blood. The V and J genes are TRBV5-4 and TRBJ1-1; the D segment cannot be called with confidence. The nucleotides read TGTGCCAGCAGCTACGGCGGGGAGGAGGTCACTGAAGCTTTCTTT. Translated, it reads CASSYGGEEVTEAFF.